The 2 T cell receptor beta chains listed next were all sequenced from one sample in a study of T cells after yellow fever vaccination (dated by TCRdb to about 2019). The protocol used for the library was 5' RACE. The sequencer was an Illumina HiSeq 2500. Starting from the raw public reads, TCRdb applied fastp trimming at Q25, assembled clones with MiXCR and retained in-frame beta chains. One record per CDR3 amino acid sequence lists the most common genes and DNA. In all, the sample holds some 96,000 distinct CDR3 sequences, and roughly 10% of those were seen once. Together, the top ten hold around a sixth of the sample. The treatment or condition label of this sample denotes: live attenuated yellow fever vaccine strain. Sequenced here: CD8+ T cells not binding an NS4B(214-222) dextramer, sorted from PBMCs, sampled less than 18 days after the first yellow fever vaccination. The meaning of the sample's cell subset or site label: NS4B epitope dextramer-negative CD8 T cells. Every receptor here comes from a man between 18 and 29 years old who received the YFV17D yellow fever vaccine.

V usage is TRBV20-1 and J usage is TRBJ1-6; D is undetermined. The V end was cut by 6 bases, the J end by 6 bases, with 15 bases between. The germline V gene encodes CDR1 DFQATT and CDR2 SNEGSKA (reference sequence). The CDR3 has 14 residues. This chain's CDR3 is CSALGVFGNSPLHF. The CDR3, as DNA: TGCAGTGCCCTTGGGGTATTCGGTAATTCACCCCTCCACTTT.

This clonotype was counted a few times. V gene TRBV5-1 combines with J gene TRBJ1-5; no clear D gene. The CDR3 contains 16 residues. V lost 1 base and J 0 bases, leaving 11 bases between the germline ends. The germline gives CDR1 SGHRS, CDR2 YFSETQ. The CDR3 nucleotides are TGCGCCAGCAGCTTGAGTTTTCAGAATAGCAATCAGCCCCAGCATTTT. Translation: CASSLSFQNSNQPQHF.